These 2 T cell receptor beta chains came from one sample sequenced in a study of T cell responses to AZD1222 COVID-19 vaccine. TCRdb keeps only in-frame clones here, not all; method: immunoSEQ multiplex PCR. The table includes 100,000 or so clones, 82% detected once. Sequences were derived from peripheral blood, sampled on day 0 of AZD1222 vaccination. The receptors come from an adult in good health.

The chain joins TRBV7-8 to TRBJ1-4, with D tentatively TRBD1 (6 bases). Germline CDR1 reads SGHVS; CDR2 reads FQNEAQ. The CDR3 is 16 residues long. The V end was cut by 1 base, the J end by 0 bases, with 9 bases between. The CDR3 sequence: CASSLEGVATNEKLFF. CDR3 sequence (DNA): TGTGCCAGCAGCTTAGAGGGGGTTGCAACTAATGAAAAACTGTTTTTT.

The chain carries TRBV4-1 and TRBJ1-2, with D possibly TRBD1 on 6 matching bases. Germline values: CDR1 MGHRA, CDR2 YSYEKL. The CDR3 has 15 amino acids. V was pared by 0 bases and J by 6 bases, with 14 bases between. CDR3 in DNA: TGCGCCAGCAGCCAAGAGTCAGGGGCCATCAATGGCTACACCTTC. It translates to CASSQESGAINGYTF.